This paragraph reports one T cell receptor (beta chain). Its target is unknown. The data were obtained in a study of long-term antiretroviral therapy in people with HIV. Survey-level resolution applied to immunoSEQ assay v3.0. Profiling relied on immunoSEQ multiplex PCR, and the TCRdb table lists in-frame clones only, not all of them. The sample yields 30,000 or so clones, over 85% seen once. Study conclusions and caveats: HIV repertoires spanned narrower CDR3 length ranges than controls.

V lost 5 bases, J lost 2 bases, and 7 bases stayed unmatched. The CDR3 has 15 residues. CDR1 and CDR2 from the germline V gene are MDHEN and SYDVKM. The sequence came from a middle-aged man with HIV. The rearrangement links TRBV28 to TRBJ1-2; 8 nucleotides agree with TRBD1. The sequencing here drew on unsorted PBMCs, taken 6.2 years after starting antiretroviral therapy. The CDR3 spells CASSVTGTGNYGYTF. The CDR3 DNA reads TGTGCCAGCAGTGTAACCGGGACAGGAAACTATGGCTACACCTTC.